A selection of T cell receptor beta chains follows, all from one sample in a study of T-cell memory formation after mild COVID-19. A single record per CDR3 protein comes from TCRdb applying MiXCR to the 5' RACE reads. The sample lists about 110,000 distinct CDR3 sequences; about 18% were seen once. Source material: PBMCs or a T cell subset sorted from them (not recorded which). The source of these receptors is a man younger than 30 who had mild COVID-19 (a few samples of this study predate the infection). Cell type and time point are not known. Each CDR3 is given with its conserved first and last residue. The D gene is left open where the match is weak. Clone size appears in some rows only: once, few, many, or a class for an expanded clone.

cdr3_length,clone_size,v_call,j_call,d_call,cdr3_aa,cdr3_nt
13,few,TRBV6-5,TRBJ2-7,TRBD1,CASSSGTGVEQYF,TGTGCCAGCAGTTCCGGGACAGGGGTCGAGCAGTACTTC
14,-,TRBV5-1,TRBJ2-5,TRBD2,CASRPGGGQETQYF,TGCGCCAGCAGACCCGGCGGGGGCCAAGAGACCCAGTACTTC
15,-,TRBV6-5,TRBJ2-6,-,CASSYSGAGANVLTF,TGTGCCAGCAGTTACTCAGGGGCTGGGGCCAACGTCCTGACTTTC
14,-,TRBV20-1,TRBJ2-3,-,CSASVVRGTDTQYF,TGCAGTGCTAGTGTGGTCAGGGGCACAGATACGCAGTATTTT
13,many,TRBV27,TRBJ2-7,-,CASSFLGPDEQYF,TGTGCCAGCAGTTTCCTTGGACCTGACGAGCAGTACTTC
11,-,TRBV7-2,TRBJ2-7,-,CASSPRVEQYF,TGTGCCAGCAGCCCCAGGGTCGAGCAGTACTTC
14,few,TRBV7-9,TRBJ1-2,TRBD1,CASSLEIRGSWYTF,TGTGCCAGCAGCTTAGAAATCAGGGGGTCGTGGTACACCTTC
14,few,TRBV7-3,TRBJ2-5,TRBD1,CASSPTTGAETQYF,TGTGCCAGCAGCCCAACGACAGGGGCCGAGACCCAGTACTTC
13,-,TRBV5-5,TRBJ1-2,TRBD1,CASSYRGEYGYTF,TGTGCCAGCAGTTACAGGGGAGAGTATGGCTACACCTTC
14,-,TRBV6-2/TRBV6-3,TRBJ1-2,TRBD1,CASRQTGPAGGYTF,TGTGCCAGCAGGCAGACAGGGCCCGCGGGGGGCTACACCTTC
12,-,TRBV19,TRBJ2-7,-,CASSPGPYEQYF,TGTGCCAGTAGCCCGGGTCCGTACGAGCAGTACTTC
15,-,TRBV12-3/TRBV12-4,TRBJ1-3,TRBD1,CASRHTGAPGNTIYF,TGTGCCAGCAGGCATACAGGGGCCCCTGGAAACACCATATATTTT
14,many,TRBV7-9,TRBJ1-6,-,CASSGGGFNSPLHF,TGTGCCAGCAGTGGTGGGGGATTTAATTCACCCCTCCACTTT
14,-,TRBV20-1,TRBJ2-3,-,CSAAAGSIPDTQYF,TGCAGTGCCGCCGCAGGGAGTATCCCAGATACGCAGTATTTT
14,-,TRBV6-5,TRBJ1-2,-,CAARGLALFGGYTF,TGTGCCGCCCGCGGGCTAGCCCTATTTGGCGGCTACACCTTC
14,-,TRBV5-4,TRBJ2-1,-,CASSLVGDNNEQFF,TGTGCCAGCAGCTTGGTCGGGGATAACAATGAGCAGTTCTTC
15,-,TRBV20-1,TRBJ2-5,TRBD2,CSARDFRTSGKTQYF,TGCAGTGCTAGAGATTTCAGGACTAGCGGAAAGACCCAGTACTTC
16,few,TRBV28,TRBJ2-3,TRBD2,CASRPHSAGGGDTQYF,TGTGCCAGCAGGCCCCACTCGGCGGGGGGTGGCGATACGCAGTATTTT
14,-,TRBV9,TRBJ2-7,TRBD1,CASSQGQGIWEQYF,TGTGCCAGCAGCCAGGGACAGGGCATTTGGGAGCAGTACTTC
14,-,TRBV10-3,TRBJ1-2,-,CAISDGSLRYGYTF,TGTGCCATCAGTGACGGTAGCCTGCGGTATGGCTACACCTTC
19,-,TRBV10-3,TRBJ2-3,TRBD2,CAISSGTSGGLDGADTQYF,TGTGCCATCAGTTCCGGGACTAGCGGGGGGCTAGACGGAGCAGATACGCAGTATTTT
14,few,TRBV11-2,TRBJ1-2,-,CASSPTDSNYGYTF,TGTGCCAGCAGTCCTACTGACAGTAACTATGGCTACACCTTC
14,few,TRBV7-9,TRBJ2-3,-,CASIRGASTDTQYF,TGTGCCAGCATCAGGGGTGCTAGCACAGATACGCAGTATTTT
11,-,TRBV20-1,TRBJ2-5,TRBD2,CSATGRGAQYF,TGCAGTGCTACGGGTCGGGGGGCCCAGTACTTC
11,medium-sized,TRBV12-3/TRBV12-4,TRBJ2-7,-,CASSLRQEQYF,TGTGCCAGCAGTTTGCGGCAGGAGCAGTACTTC
13,few,TRBV11-1,TRBJ1-4,-,CASSLYGEEKLFF,TGTGCCAGCAGCTTATACGGCGAGGAAAAACTGTTTTTT
14,many,TRBV27,TRBJ2-3,-,CASRINPLASTQYF,TGTGCCAGCAGAATAAACCCCTTGGCGTCTACGCAGTATTTT
13,-,TRBV5-1,TRBJ2-3,-,CASSHSGTDTQYF,TGCGCCAGCAGTCACTCGGGGACAGATACGCAGTATTTT
14,-,TRBV5-1,TRBJ2-1,-,CGSSLLGRELEQFF,TGCGGCAGCAGCTTACTGGGCAGGGAGCTTGAGCAGTTCTTC
14,many,TRBV7-2,TRBJ2-2,-,CASSLVGAPGELFF,TGTGCCAGCAGCTTAGTGGGGGCTCCCGGGGAGCTGTTTTTT
12,-,TRBV20-1,TRBJ1-6,-,CSALMGNSPLHF,TGCAGTGCCCTGATGGGAAATTCACCCCTCCACTTT
14,-,TRBV27,TRBJ1-2,-,CASSSADIYGFYTF,TGTGCCAGCAGTTCAGCTGACATCTATGGTTTCTACACCTTC
12,-,TRBV15,TRBJ1-4,-,CATSIRKEGLFF,TGTGCCACCAGCATTCGCAAGGAAGGACTGTTTTTT
14,-,TRBV11-2,TRBJ1-5,-,CASSLTEGNQPQHF,TGTGCCAGCAGCTTAACCGAGGGCAATCAGCCCCAGCATTTT
15,-,TRBV28,TRBJ2-5,TRBD2,CASSLPGGGAETQYF,TGTGCCAGCAGTTTACCGGGGGGTGGGGCAGAGACCCAGTACTTC
11,-,TRBV25-1,TRBJ1-2,-,CASSESFGYTF,TGTGCCAGCAGTGAATCGTTTGGCTACACCTTC
15,many,TRBV7-9,TRBJ1-2,-,CASSLANAGVQGYTF,TGTGCCAGCAGCTTAGCGAATGCAGGGGTCCAGGGCTACACCTTC
13,many,TRBV5-1,TRBJ2-1,-,CASSTPQGNEQFF,TGCGCCAGCAGCACCCCTCAGGGGAATGAGCAGTTCTTC
15,-,TRBV6-5,TRBJ1-2,-,CASRGAGGTNYGYTF,TGTGCCAGCAGGGGAGCCGGGGGGACTAACTATGGCTACACCTTC
13,few,TRBV18,TRBJ2-5,-,CASSAEGSRAQYF,TGTGCCAGCTCGGCCGAAGGCTCTAGGGCCCAGTACTTC
14,-,TRBV6-2/TRBV6-3,TRBJ1-2,TRBD1,CASNDPGQGYGYTF,TGTGCCAGCAACGACCCGGGACAGGGTTATGGCTACACCTTC
15,few,TRBV5-1,TRBJ1-2,-,CASSASGVLNYGYTF,TGCGCCAGCAGCGCCAGCGGGGTACTCAACTATGGCTACACCTTC
16,-,TRBV12-3/TRBV12-4,TRBJ2-1,-,CASSFNAVGGQDEQFF,TGTGCCAGCAGTTTCAATGCCGTGGGGGGCCAAGATGAGCAGTTCTTC
12,few,TRBV12-3/TRBV12-4,TRBJ2-7,-,CASSSGAYEQYF,TGTGCCAGCAGTTCCGGCGCCTACGAGCAGTACTTC
12,-,TRBV10-3,TRBJ2-1,-,CAISGDHNEQFF,TGTGCCATCTCAGGGGACCACAATGAGCAGTTCTTC
15,few,TRBV6-5,TRBJ1-5,-,CASRISRNSNQPQHF,TGTGCCAGCAGAATCTCCAGGAATAGCAATCAGCCCCAGCATTTT